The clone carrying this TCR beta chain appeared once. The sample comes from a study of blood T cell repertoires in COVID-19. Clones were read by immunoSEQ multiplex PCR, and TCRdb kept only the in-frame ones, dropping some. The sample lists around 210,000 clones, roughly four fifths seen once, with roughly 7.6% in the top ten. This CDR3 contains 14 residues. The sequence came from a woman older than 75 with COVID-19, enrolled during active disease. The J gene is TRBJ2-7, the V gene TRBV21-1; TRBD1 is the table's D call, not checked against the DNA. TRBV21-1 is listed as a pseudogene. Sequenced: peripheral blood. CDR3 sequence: CASSPPGQGFEQYF. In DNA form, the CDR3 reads TGTGCCAGCAGCCCCCCCGGACAGGGCTTCGAGCAGTACTTC.